The 26 T cell receptor beta chains reported below all come from one sample, sequenced in a study of cytomegalovirus exposure and HLA in healthy donors. Primers: 60 Vbeta forward and 13 Jbeta reverse. The protocol was immunoSEQ multiplex PCR, while the TCRdb copy is restricted to in-frame clones and leaves out a portion. Here the sample spans 120,000 to 150,000 clones, approximately 84% being singletons. Sequenced sample: PBMCs. These receptors all stem from a woman aged 40-49 years in good health and CMV-seronegative.

This chain uses TRBV15 with TRBJ1-2, with 7 nucleotides matching TRBD1. Unmatched junction bases numbered 2, after V lost 1 base and J lost 0 bases. The CDR3 contains 15 residues. Germline CDR1 LNHNV, CDR2 YYDKDF (reference sequence). The CDR3 sequence is CATSRGDRTNYGYTF. In DNA form, the CDR3 reads TGTGCCACCAGCAGAGGGGACAGAACTAACTATGGCTACACCTTC.

This clone has only one observation. One end of the junction fails to match germline, which may point to a read error. This chain connects TRBV28 to TRBJ1-1, with 7 nucleotides matching TRBD1. This CDR3 contains 15 residues. Germline CDR1 and CDR2: MDHEN and SYDVKM. The CDR3 reads CAGSSLGQEGTEAFF. The CDR3 DNA reads as TGTGCCGGCAGTTCCTTAGGACAGGAAGGGACTGAAGCTTTCTTT.

The rearrangement links TRBV6-5 to TRBJ2-5; 7 bases are a match to TRBD1. This CDR3 has 14 residues. Germline CDR1 and CDR2: MNHEY and SVGAGI. V trimming: 6 bases; J trimming: 4 bases; junction bases outside the gene matches: 8. The CDR3 DNA is TGTGCCAGCAGCAACGACAGGGACCCAGAGACCCAGTACTTC. It codes for CASSNDRDPETQYF.

This clone appeared a single time. This chain joins TRBV6-5 and TRBJ2-7; 9 positions match TRBD1. Germline-derived CDR1 and CDR2 are MNHEY and SVGAGI. This CDR3 has 14 residues. J was trimmed by 2 bases and V by 4 bases; bases with no gene match: 3. The CDR3 sequence: CASSLGTGPYEQYF. The CDR3 region has the DNA TGTGCCAGCAGTTTAGGGACAGGGCCCTACGAGCAGTACTTC.

The V call is TRBV7-9, the J call TRBJ2-7; tentative D call: TRBD2 (6 bases). The length of the CDR3 is 14 residues. V was trimmed by 6 bases and J by 3 bases, leaving 15 bases between them. Germline V gene data show CDR1 as SEHNR and CDR2 as FQNEAQ (reference sequence). The chain's CDR3 is CASSLASALYEQYF. Here the CDR3 DNA reads TGTGCCAGCAGTTTGGCTAGCGCTCTCTACGAGCAGTACTTC.

The CDR3 coding sequence is TGCAGCTCAGATATTAAGCAGGGGCGTTGGGGGGCTTTCTTT. The encoded protein is CSSDIKQGRWGAFF. The V call is TRBV29-1, the J call TRBJ1-1; perhaps TRBD1 as D (6 bases). This CDR3 has 14 residues. CDR1 and CDR2 (germline): SQVTM, ANQGSEA. The V and J ends lost 8 bases and 11 bases respectively, with 27 bases between them. Supplemented by reference TRBV29-1 and TRBJ1-1, the full variable domain reads SAVISQKPSRDICQRGTSLTIQCQVDSQVTMMFWYRQQPGQSLTLIATANQGSEATYESGFVIDKFPISRPNLTFSTLTVSNMSPEDSSIYLCSSDIKQGRWGAFFGQGTRLTVV.

The chain is built from TRBV5-4 and TRBJ1-1, with 7 bases fitting TRBD1. This CDR3 contains 14 residues. The germline gives CDR1 SGHNT, CDR2 YYREEE (reference sequence). With V trimmed by 4 bases and J by 4 bases, 7 bases remained unmatched. CDR3 residues: CASSAQGISTEAFF. The CDR3 bases are TGTGCCAGCAGCGCACAGGGGATAAGCACTGAAGCTTTCTTT.

The V and J genes are TRBV28 and TRBJ1-1; TRBD1 agrees at 7 bases. Germline V gene lookup returns CDR1 MDHEN and CDR2 SYDVKM. This CDR3 has 18 amino acids. After removal of 5 bases from V and 0 bases from J, the junction contained 15 bases not matched to a gene. The CDR3 reads CASSLPPTGLVMNTEAFF. CDR3 coding DNA: TGTGCCAGCAGTCTACCCCCGACAGGGCTGGTTATGAACACTGAAGCTTTCTTT. Drawing the rest from reference TRBV28 and TRBJ1-1, the complete variable domain is DVKVTQSSRYLVKRTGEKVFLECVQDMDHENMFWYRQDPGLGLRLIYFSYDVKMKEKGDIPEGYSVSREKKERFSLILESASTNQTSMYLCASSLPPTGLVMNTEAFFGQGTRLTVV.

The CDR3 sequence is CASSVWTSGRIDTQYF. The DNA of the CDR3 is TGTGCCAGCAGCGTCTGGACTAGCGGGAGGATAGATACGCAGTATTTT. V and J are TRBV7-8 and TRBJ2-3; 14 nucleotides match TRBD2. CDR3 size: 16 residues. From germline, CDR1 is SGHVS and CDR2 FQNEAQ. Trimming removed 5 bases from V and 5 bases from J; junction bases left unmatched: 6.

The J gene is TRBJ1-6, the V gene TRBV5-6; tentatively, D is TRBD1 (6 bases). V was trimmed by 4 bases and J by 11 bases, leaving 25 bases between them. The CDR3 spans 17 residues. Germline CDR1 SGHDT, CDR2 YYEEEE. CDR3 bases: TGTGCCAGCAGCCGCTCGACGGGACAACCCTGGGGGACACCCCTCCACTTT. Translating it yields CASSRSTGQPWGTPLHF. Together with reference TRBV5-6 and TRBJ1-6, the CDR3 gives the full variable domain: DAGVTQSPTHLIKTRGQQVTLRCSPKSGHDTVSWYQQALGQGPQFIFQYYEEEERQRGNFPDRFSGHQFPNYSSELNVNALLLGDSALYLCASSRSTGQPWGTPLHFGNGTRLTVT.

The chain carries TRBV4-3 and TRBJ2-7; 9 bases fit TRBD2. J was trimmed by 2 bases and V by 0 bases; bases with no gene match: 5. This CDR3 spans 16 amino acids. The germline gives CDR1 LGHNA, CDR2 YSLEER. The CDR3 DNA sequence: TGCGCCAGCAGCCAAGAATGGGCTAGCGGGACCTACGAGCAGTACTTC. Its translation: CASSQEWASGTYEQYF.

The genes are TRBV11-3 and TRBJ2-1; the match to TRBD1 covers 8 bases. Germline CDR1 reads SGHNT; CDR2 reads YENEEA. The CDR3 spans 16 residues. The V segment lost 5 bases and the J segment 3 bases; nucleotides outside the gene matches: 9. Written as DNA, the CDR3 is TGTGCCAGCAGCCCAAGGACAGGGATCGGCTACAATGAGCAGTTCTTC. This gives the protein CASSPRTGIGYNEQFF.

This clone showed up just once. The chain is built from TRBV7-2 and TRBJ1-4; D is possibly TRBD1 (5 bases). The CDR3 totals 14 residues. Germline CDR1 reads SGHTA; CDR2 reads FQGNSA. Deletions cut 6 bases from V and 8 bases from J, with 16 bases between. In nucleotides, the CDR3 is TGTGCCAGCAGGCAGGGCAGGGCGGCGGAAAAACTGTTTTTT. Translating gives CASRQGRAAEKLFF.

CDR3 sequence reads: CASSYLNEKLFF. CDR3 coding DNA: TGTGCCAGCAGTTACCTGAATGAAAAACTGTTTTTT. This chain uses TRBV6-6 with TRBJ1-4; D is undetermined. CDR1 is MNHNY, CDR2 SVGAGI, per germline (reference sequence). The CDR3 totals 12 residues. The V end lost 2 bases, the J end lost 5 bases, and 3 bases lay between the germline ends.

The rearrangement links TRBV4-1 to TRBJ2-1; 8 bases are a match to TRBD2. V lost 6 bases and J lost 3; bases outside the gene matches: 4. Germline V lookup: CDR1 MGHRA, CDR2 YSYEKL. This CDR3 spans 14 amino acids. CDR3 residues: CASSGTSSYNEQFF. The CDR3 DNA reads as TGCGCCAGCAGTGGGACTAGTAGCTACAATGAGCAGTTCTTC.

This chain joins TRBV20-1 and TRBJ2-5, with TRBD1 identical over 7 bases. The end of the DNA is better explained by TRBJ2-7, so the J call may be wrong. CDR3 length: 11 residues. CDR1 and CDR2 (germline): DFQATT, SNEGSKA (reference sequence). The CDR3 is CSNGQAYEQYF. The CDR3 DNA reads as TGCAGTAACGGACAGGCCTACGAGCAGTACTTC.

This clone was recorded once. The sample contains more than one DNA sequence encoding this CDR3. The chain uses TRBV7-3 and TRBJ2-7; possibly TRBD2 for D (6 bases). V shed 5 bases and J shed 6 bases, with 14 bases lying between them. This CDR3 is built from 13 residues. Per the germline V gene, CDR1 is SGHTA and CDR2 is FQGTGA. The CDR3 sequence is CASSLTTSAEQYF. As DNA, the CDR3 is TGTGCCAGCAGCCTGACGACTAGTGCCGAGCAGTACTTC.

This clone was found a few times. The chain joins TRBV28 to TRBJ1-2, with D possibly TRBD1 on 5 matching bases. CDR3 length: 15 residues. The V end was cut by 2 bases, the J end by 1 base, with 11 bases between. Germline V gene sequence: CDR1 MDHEN, CDR2 SYDVKM. CDR3 sequence: CASSLGGGSNYGYTF. The CDR3 bases are TGTGCCAGCAGTTTAGGGGGGGGGAGTAACTATGGCTACACCTTC.

J is TRBJ1-1 and V is TRBV7-3, with 10 bases aligning to TRBD1. The V and J ends lost 2 bases and 2 bases, in that order; junction bases with no gene match: 5. CDR1 and CDR2 from the germline V gene are SGHTA and FQGTGA. This CDR3 has 16 residues. CDR3 coding DNA: TGTGCCAGCAGCTTAGGGGGGGACAGGGGAAACACTGAAGCTTTCTTT. The encoded protein is CASSLGGDRGNTEAFF.

This chain joins TRBV6-5 and TRBJ2-7, with D perhaps matching TRBD2 (5 bases). CDR1 is MNHEY and CDR2 is SVGAGI in the germline V gene. Deletions cut 4 bases from V and 2 bases from J, with 12 bases between. The CDR3 runs to 14 residues. This CDR3 reads CASSLEATPYEQYF. DNA of the CDR3: TGTGCCAGCAGTTTGGAGGCTACCCCCTACGAGCAGTACTTC.

This chain uses TRBV21-1 with TRBJ2-1; the D call TRBD1 from the table was never checked on the DNA. TRBV21-1 is a pseudogene segment. The CDR3 loop spans 20 amino acids. CDR3 coding DNA: TGTGCCAGCAGCAAAGCAGAGAAACAAACACGGGACAGGGACTACAATGAGCAGTTCTTC. Translated, it gives CASSKAEKQTRDRDYNEQFF.

The chain carries TRBV14 and TRBJ1-2, with D possibly being TRBD1 (5 bases). The V end was cut by 5 bases, the J end by 1 base, with 8 bases between. The CDR3 runs to 13 residues. Germline V gives CDR1 SGHDN, CDR2 FVKESK. DNA for the CDR3: TGTGCCAGCAGCGGGGACTTTAACTATGGCTACACCTTC. It translates to CASSGDFNYGYTF.

V usage is TRBV7-7 and J usage is TRBJ2-6, with no clear D. Germline-derived CDR1 and CDR2 are SSHAT and FNYEAQ (reference sequence). Trimming stripped 1 base from V and 0 bases from J, with 10 bases between. CDR3 size: 17 residues. The CDR3 sequence: CASSLGDLGSGANVLTF. DNA of the CDR3: TGTGCCAGCAGCTTAGGCGACCTAGGCTCTGGGGCCAACGTCCTGACTTTC.

This rearrangement joins TRBV28 to TRBJ1-3, with D maybe TRBD1 (6 bases). This CDR3 is 18 amino acids long. Germline V gene data show CDR1 as MDHEN and CDR2 as SYDVKM. Trimming took off 4 bases at V and 8 bases at J, with 27 bases between the two ends. CDR3 protein: CASSSLTTTGKYPHTIYF. CDR3 in DNA: TGTGCCAGCAGTTCCCTCACCACGACAGGCAAATATCCACACACCATATATTTT.

The rearrangement links TRBV27 to TRBJ2-7, with a weak D call TRBD2 (6 bases). Trimming pared 10 bases from V and 3 bases from J, leaving 22 bases between. CDR1 is MNHEY and CDR2 is SMNVEV in the germline V gene (reference sequence). The CDR3 has 15 residues. The CDR3 loop is CAKPGTRFPIYEQYF. For the CDR3, the DNA is TGTGCCAAACCCGGGACTCGATTCCCGATCTACGAGCAGTACTTC.

The rearrangement uses TRBV6-6 and TRBJ1-1; 8 nucleotides align to TRBD1. The trim removed 2 bases at V and 3 bases at J, leaving 2 bases unmatched. CDR1 and CDR2 from the germline V gene are MNHNY and SVGAGI (reference sequence). The CDR3 is made up of 14 amino acids. CDR3 loop: CASSYAQGDTEAFF. CDR3 DNA sequence: TGTGCCAGCAGTTACGCACAGGGGGACACTGAAGCTTTCTTT.